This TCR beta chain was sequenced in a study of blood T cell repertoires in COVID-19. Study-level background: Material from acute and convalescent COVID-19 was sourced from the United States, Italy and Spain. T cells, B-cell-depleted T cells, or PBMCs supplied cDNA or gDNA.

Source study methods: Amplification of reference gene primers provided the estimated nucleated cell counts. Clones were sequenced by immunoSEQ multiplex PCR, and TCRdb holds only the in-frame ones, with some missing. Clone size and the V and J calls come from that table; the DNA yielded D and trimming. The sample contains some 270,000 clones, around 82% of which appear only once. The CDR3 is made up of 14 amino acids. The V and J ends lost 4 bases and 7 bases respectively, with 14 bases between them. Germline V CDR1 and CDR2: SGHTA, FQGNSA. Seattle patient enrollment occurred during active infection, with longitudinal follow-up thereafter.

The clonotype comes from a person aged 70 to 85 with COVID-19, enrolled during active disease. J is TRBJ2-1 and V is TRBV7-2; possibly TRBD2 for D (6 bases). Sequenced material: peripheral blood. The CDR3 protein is CASSSGGSWNEQFF. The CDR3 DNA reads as TGTGCCAGCAGCTCTGGGGGGAGTTGGAATGAGCAGTTCTTC. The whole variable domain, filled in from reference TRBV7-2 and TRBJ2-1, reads GAGVSQSPSNKVTEKGKDVELRCDPISGHTALYWYRQSLGQGLEFLIYFQGNSAPDKSGLPSDRFSAERTGGSVSTLTIQRTQQEDSAVYLCASSSGGSWNEQFFGPGTRLTVL.